This TCR beta chain was sequenced for a study of cytomegalovirus exposure and HLA in healthy donors. It was with 60 Vbeta and 13 Jbeta primers that the PCR ran. Profiled with immunoSEQ multiplex PCR; TCRdb holds only in-frame clones, not every one. The sample lists 110,000 or so clones; around 70% were seen once. CDR1 and CDR2 from the germline V gene are SNHLY and FYNNEI. This CDR3 region has 14 residues. Trimming removed 7 bases from V and 4 bases from J, with 14 bases in between. Notes on this clone: Its antigen is not known.

Study-wide points: The productive fraction for most TCR beta V segments was about 90% or about 30% in an earlier analysis.

The receptor was derived from a woman in her 40s in good health and CMV-seropositive. The chain combines TRBV2 with TRBJ2-1, with a tentative D call TRBD2 (7 bases). The sample taken for sequencing was PBMCs. The CDR3 DNA follows: TGTGCCAGCATCGCGGGGGCACAGTACAATGAGCAGTTCTTC. Its translation is CASIAGAQYNEQFF.